The 27 T cell receptor beta chains below all came from one sample that was sequenced in a study of CD8+ T cells in alopecia areata. RNA was isolated and reverse transcribed to cDNA, the sequencing template. Method: immunoSEQ multiplex PCR; TCRdb's copy keeps in-frame clones and lacks some. The repertoire consists of over 150,000 clones, with around 60% occurring once and the leading ten covering approximately 15%. Treatment in this sample: oral pan-JAK inhibitor, 5-10 mg twice daily. Sample: CD4+ T cells sorted from blood, taken at week 24, from a patient treated with tofacitinib. Source of these receptors: a human donor with alopecia areata.

This chain links TRBV29-1 with TRBJ1-1; 10 nucleotides agree with TRBD1. Germline V gene sequence: CDR1 SQVTM, CDR2 ANQGSEA. The length of the CDR3 is 14 residues. V gave up 7 bases and J gave up 4 bases; unmatched junction bases: 9. Here the CDR3 DNA reads TGCAGCGCCGCGACAGGGGGCCGAGTCACTGAAGCTTTCTTT. Translation gives CSAATGGRVTEAFF.

V gene TRBV4-2 combines with J gene TRBJ1-1; D is ambiguous. Per germline, CDR1 LGHNA and CDR2 YNFKEQ. CDR3 size: 16 residues. Trimming removed 0 bases at V and 1 base at J, with 12 bases between. CDR3 sequence: CASSQDHPVQNTEAFF. CDR3 bases: TGTGCCAGCAGCCAAGATCATCCGGTCCAGAACACTGAAGCTTTCTTT.

The chain combines TRBV28 with TRBJ1-5, with a weak D call TRBD1 (5 bases). Germline V gene sequence: CDR1 MDHEN, CDR2 SYDVKM. The ends were cut back, 7 bases at V and 4 bases at J, with 14 bases in the middle. This CDR3 contains 14 residues. The CDR3 protein is CASNEGEGNQPQHF. DNA for the CDR3: TGTGCCAGCAACGAAGGTGAGGGGAATCAGCCCCAGCATTTT.

The gene calls are TRBV6-6 and TRBJ2-1, with TRBD2 matching over 7 bases. This CDR3 contains 14 residues. V lost 3 bases and J lost 6; bases outside the gene matches: 5. Germline loops: CDR1 MNHNY, CDR2 SVGAGI (reference sequence). The CDR3 protein is CASSYLGGGNEQFF. CDR3 in DNA: TGTGCCAGCAGTTATCTGGGGGGGGGCAATGAGCAGTTCTTC.

With regard to this clone: At the DNA level, this CDR3 is encoded by other sequences in the same sample as well. J is TRBJ1-5 and V is TRBV7-9; tentatively, D is TRBD1 (6 bases). With 5 bases removed from V and 4 bases from J, the gap between germline ends came to 9 bases. Germline lookup yields CDR1 SEHNR and CDR2 FQNEAQ (reference sequence). The CDR3 extends over 13 amino acids. CDR3 protein: CASSPDRNQPQHF. CDR3 sequence (DNA): TGTGCCAGCAGCCCCGACAGGAATCAGCCCCAGCATTTT.

The gene calls are TRBV14 and TRBJ1-2, with a tentative D call TRBD1 (6 bases). CDR1 is SGHDN and CDR2 is FVKESK in the germline V gene. The CDR3 covers 17 residues. With 4 bases removed from V and 0 bases from J, the gap between germline ends came to 18 bases. This CDR3 is CASSPRGGSISNYGYTF. As DNA, the CDR3 is TGTGCCAGCAGCCCTCGAGGGGGGTCCATATCTAACTATGGCTACACCTTC.

The CDR3 sequence is CASSYSRGGNQPQHF. DNA of the CDR3: TGTGCCAGCAGTTACTCGAGGGGAGGCAATCAGCCCCAGCATTTT. This chain connects TRBV6-5 to TRBJ1-5; possibly TRBD1 for D (5 bases). V was shortened by 0 bases and J by 2 bases, with 8 bases between the two germline ends. There are 15 residues in the CDR3. Germline assignment: CDR1 MNHEY and CDR2 SVGAGI.

This clone has only a few counts. Within the sample, other DNA sequences also encode this same CDR3. The chain carries TRBV6-1 and TRBJ1-2; D call uncertain. Germline V gene data show CDR1 as MNHNS and CDR2 as SASEGT. The V end lost 5 bases, the J end lost 0 bases, and 7 bases lay between the germline ends. This CDR3 comprises 13 residues. The CDR3 DNA reads as TGTGCCAGCAGTAGGGCCCCTAACTATGGCTACACCTTC. Protein sequence: CASSRAPNYGYTF.

V usage is TRBV19 and J usage is TRBJ2-5; 14 bases agree with TRBD2. The V segment lost 7 bases and the J segment 5 bases; nucleotides outside the gene matches: 15. Germline-derived CDR1 and CDR2 are LNHDA and SQIVND (reference sequence). CDR3 length: 18 amino acids. CDR3 in amino acids: CASTATSGGASVGETQYF. CDR3 in DNA: TGTGCCAGTACCGCGACTAGCGGGGGGGCCTCGGTAGGGGAGACCCAGTACTTC.

This chain uses TRBV6-1 with TRBJ1-5; no clear D. The V end was cut by 7 bases, the J end by 9 bases, with 13 bases between. CDR3 length: 12 residues. From germline, CDR1 is MNHNS and CDR2 SASEGT. CDR3 DNA sequence: TGTGCCAGCATCGAACTGGGTGGGCCCCAGCATTTT. Protein product: CASIELGGPQHF.

The CDR3 here is CASSQGGPVREQYF. In nucleotides, the CDR3 is TGTGCCAGCAGCCAAGGGGGTCCAGTACGAGAGCAGTACTTC. The chain carries TRBV6-5 and TRBJ2-7; D might be TRBD1 (6 bases). The germline V gene has CDR1 MNHEY and CDR2 SVGAGI. The CDR3 is 14 amino acids. The V gene lost 6 bases and the J gene lost 7 bases, with 19 bases spanning the gap.

This clone appeared a few times. The chain is built from TRBV30 and TRBJ2-7; 7 bases match TRBD1. The CDR3 extends over 13 amino acids. Germline loops: CDR1 GTSNPN, CDR2 SVGIG (reference sequence). The V segment lost 5 bases and the J segment 5 bases; nucleotides outside the gene matches: 9. The CDR3, as DNA: TGTGCCTGGGGCACAGGGGCAGGGAACGAGCAGTACTTC. This translates into CAWGTGAGNEQYF. The whole variable domain, remainder taken from reference TRBV30 and TRBJ2-7, is SQTIHQWPATLVQPVGSPLSLECTVEGTSNPNLYWYRQAAGRGLQLLFYSVGIGQISSEVPQNLSASRPQDRQFILSSKKLLLSDSGFYLCAWGTGAGNEQYFGPGTRLTVT.

The chain links TRBV30 to TRBJ2-2, with 7 bases lining up with TRBD1. CDR1 GTSNPN and CDR2 SVGIG come from the germline V gene (reference sequence). CDR3 length: 12 amino acids. The junction had 3 bases not matched to a gene; V was cut back by 5 bases and J by 6 bases. CDR3 bases: TGTGCCTGGGCCCAGGGGGCCGGGGAGCTGTTTTTT. Its protein is CAWAQGAGELFF.

The chain joins TRBV30 to TRBJ1-2, with no clear D. This CDR3 has 13 residues. Germline CDR1 GTSNPN, CDR2 SVGIG (reference sequence). Trimming shortened V by 1 base and J by 0 bases, and 6 bases separated the two germline ends. In nucleotides, the CDR3 is TGTGCCTGGAGTGGCCGTTCTAACTATGGCTACACCTTC. The encoded protein is CAWSGRSNYGYTF.

The chain recombines TRBV7-9 with TRBJ1-1; 8 nucleotides align to TRBD1. With V trimmed by 4 bases and J by 4 bases, 5 bases remained unmatched. The germline CDR1 and CDR2 sequences are SEHNR and FQNEAQ (reference sequence). The CDR3 covers 14 residues. In DNA, the CDR3 is TGTGCCAGCAGCTCCAGGGGGCAGGGCACTGAAGCTTTCTTT. It yields the protein CASSSRGQGTEAFF.

There are many counts of this clone. This sequence joins TRBV4-1 and TRBJ2-1; 14 positions agree with TRBD2. V shed 1 base and J 3 bases; nucleotides not matched to a gene: 8. CDR3 size: 19 residues. Looked up from germline, CDR1 is MGHRA and CDR2 is YSYEKL. CDR3 DNA: TGCGCCAGCAGCCAAGGGACTAGCGGGGGGTCGGGATACTACAATGAGCAGTTCTTC. Translated: CASSQGTSGGSGYYNEQFF.

This chain uses TRBV2 with TRBJ1-6; tentatively, D is TRBD1 (5 bases). CDR1 SNHLY and CDR2 FYNNEI come from the germline V gene. Between the trimmed V and J ends, which lost 7 bases and 5 bases, there was a span of 12 bases. This CDR3 is built from 14 residues. CDR3 in amino acids: CASMGGTNNSPLHF. CDR3 in DNA: TGTGCCAGCATGGGAGGGACCAATAATTCACCCCTCCACTTT.

The gene calls are TRBV25-1 and TRBJ1-5; D is uncertain. The length of the CDR3 is 14 residues. Trimming shortened V by 4 bases and J by 5 bases, and 12 bases separated the two germline ends. CDR1 is MGHDK, CDR2 SYGVNS, per germline. The CDR3 region is CASSVAGMHQPQHF. As DNA, the CDR3 is TGTGCCAGCAGTGTCGCTGGGATGCATCAGCCCCAGCATTTT.

This clone was detected only a few times. J is TRBJ1-1 and V is TRBV19; TRBD1 is a possible D gene (6 bases). The CDR3 loop spans 18 amino acids. Germline V gene sequence: CDR1 LNHDA, CDR2 SQIVND (reference sequence). Trimming removed 3 bases at V and 0 bases at J, with 20 bases between. The CDR3 protein is CASSIPGTRPGMNTEAFF. In DNA form, the CDR3 reads TGTGCCAGTAGTATTCCCGGGACAAGGCCGGGGATGAACACTGAAGCTTTCTTT.

Only a few counts were recorded for this clone. The chain is built from TRBV30 and TRBJ1-2; D is unclear. Germline V gene sequence: CDR1 GTSNPN, CDR2 SVGIG (reference sequence). This CDR3 has 11 residues. V was clipped by 3 bases and J by 4 bases, with 6 bases between them. CDR3 residues: CAWSGRYGYTF. The CDR3 DNA reads as TGTGCCTGGAGCGGCCGCTATGGCTACACCTTC.

The rearrangement joins TRBV29-1 to TRBJ1-4; D is unresolved. The CDR3 has 12 amino acids. The germline V gene has CDR1 SQVTM and CDR2 ANQGSEA. Between the trimmed V and J ends, which lost 7 bases and 8 bases, there was a span of 14 bases. The CDR3 spells CSGRMGAEKLFF. The CDR3 nucleotides are TGCAGCGGACGAATGGGAGCGGAAAAACTGTTTTTT. The whole variable domain, filled in from reference TRBV29-1 and TRBJ1-4, reads SAVISQKPSRDICQRGTSLTIQCQVDSQVTMMFWYRQQPGQSLTLIATANQGSEATYESGFVIDKFPISRPNLTFSTLTVSNMSPEDSSIYLCSGRMGAEKLFFGSGTQLSVL.

This chain uses TRBV30 with TRBJ2-7; D gene uncertain. The CDR3 sequence is 14 residues long. Looked up from germline, CDR1 is GTSNPN and CDR2 is SVGIG (reference sequence). V lost 3 bases and J lost 2, with 14 bases in between. The CDR3, as DNA: TGTGCCTGGAGATATCACCAAACAACCTACGAGCAGTACTTC. Translated, it gives CAWRYHQTTYEQYF.

The V call is TRBV27, the J call TRBJ2-1; TRBD2 is a possible D gene (6 bases). CDR1 and CDR2 from the germline V gene are MNHEY and SMNVEV (reference sequence). Between the trimmed V and J ends, which lost 8 bases and 8 bases, there was a span of 19 bases. The CDR3 spans 14 residues. CDR3 nucleotide sequence: TGTGCCAGCCGACCGGGACTCCTCCTGGATGAGCAGTTCTTC. It specifies CASRPGLLLDEQFF.

The gene calls are TRBV5-1 and TRBJ1-6; no clear D. Germline CDR1 SGHRS, CDR2 YFSETQ. Between the trimmed V and J ends, which lost 4 bases and 10 bases, there was a span of 18 bases. The CDR3 is 15 amino acids. DNA of the CDR3: TGCGCCAGCAGCCTCGGGCCCGATAAAATATCACCCCTCCACTTT. Its protein product is CASSLGPDKISPLHF.

This clone was seen a few times. The J gene is TRBJ1-5, the V gene TRBV2; the D is unclear. CDR1 and CDR2 (germline): SNHLY, FYNNEI. Trimming removed 8 bases at V and 2 bases at J, with 10 bases between. CDR3 length: 13 amino acids. CDR3 loop: CASRRVGNQPQHF. The CDR3 nucleotides are TGTGCCAGCCGGAGGGTTGGCAATCAGCCCCAGCATTTT.

The V and J genes are TRBV5-6 and TRBJ1-2, with D tentatively TRBD1 (6 bases). The CDR3 extends over 14 amino acids. V was cut by 0 bases and J by 7 bases, with 13 bases left in between. Per germline, CDR1 SGHDT and CDR2 YYEEEE. CDR3 loop: CASSLDRVSGGYTF. The CDR3 DNA reads TGTGCCAGCAGCTTGGACAGGGTTTCAGGTGGCTACACCTTC.

The genes are TRBV4-2 and TRBJ1-5; the D gene is possibly TRBD1 (6 bases). This CDR3 has 16 amino acids. Germline V gives CDR1 LGHNA, CDR2 YNFKEQ. The V end was cut by 1 base, the J end by 1 base, with 11 bases between. The CDR3 DNA is TGTGCCAGCAGCCAAGGGGACACGGGCAGCAATCAGCCCCAGCATTTT. The encoded protein is CASSQGDTGSNQPQHF.